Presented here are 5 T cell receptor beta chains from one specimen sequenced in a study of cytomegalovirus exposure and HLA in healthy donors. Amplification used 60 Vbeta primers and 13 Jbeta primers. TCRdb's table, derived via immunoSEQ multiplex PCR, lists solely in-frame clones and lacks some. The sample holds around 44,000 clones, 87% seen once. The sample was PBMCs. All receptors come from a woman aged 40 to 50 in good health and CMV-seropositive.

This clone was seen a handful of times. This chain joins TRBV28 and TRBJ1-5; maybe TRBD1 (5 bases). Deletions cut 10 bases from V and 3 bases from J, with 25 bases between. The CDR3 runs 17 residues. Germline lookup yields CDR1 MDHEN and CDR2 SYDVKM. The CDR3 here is CATEFGGTASINQPQHF. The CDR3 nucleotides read TGTGCCACCGAGTTTGGCGGGACGGCATCAATCAATCAGCCCCAGCATTTT.

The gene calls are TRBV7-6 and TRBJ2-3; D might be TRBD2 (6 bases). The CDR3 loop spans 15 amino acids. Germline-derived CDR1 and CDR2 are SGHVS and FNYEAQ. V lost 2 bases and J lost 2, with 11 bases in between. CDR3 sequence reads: CASSLPASDTDTQYF. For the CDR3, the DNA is TGTGCCAGCAGCTTACCAGCTAGCGACACAGATACGCAGTATTTT.

CDR3 DNA sequence: TGTGCCAGCTCACCACCGGGCGGGGTTGGACCGAATGAGCAGTTCTTC. Its protein is CASSPPGGVGPNEQFF. The chain combines TRBV18 with TRBJ2-1; D perhaps matches TRBD2 (6 bases). This CDR3 contains 16 residues. Trimming removed 0 bases at V and 7 bases at J, with 16 bases between. Per germline, CDR1 KGHSH and CDR2 LQKENI.

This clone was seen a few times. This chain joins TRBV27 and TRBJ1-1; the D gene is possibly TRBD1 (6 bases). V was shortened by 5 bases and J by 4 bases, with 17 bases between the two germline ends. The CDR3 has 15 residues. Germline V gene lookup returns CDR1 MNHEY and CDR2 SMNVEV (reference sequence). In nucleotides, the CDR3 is TGTGCCAGCAGTCTAATGGCAGGGGTCGGCACTGAAGCTTTCTTT. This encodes CASSLMAGVGTEAFF.

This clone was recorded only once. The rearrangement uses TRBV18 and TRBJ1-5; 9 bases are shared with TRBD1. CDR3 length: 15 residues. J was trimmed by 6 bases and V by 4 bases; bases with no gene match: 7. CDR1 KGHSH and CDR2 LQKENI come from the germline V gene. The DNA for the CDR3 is TGTGCCAGCTCACATACCGGGACAGGGTTTCAGCCCCAGCATTTT. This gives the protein CASSHTGTGFQPQHF.